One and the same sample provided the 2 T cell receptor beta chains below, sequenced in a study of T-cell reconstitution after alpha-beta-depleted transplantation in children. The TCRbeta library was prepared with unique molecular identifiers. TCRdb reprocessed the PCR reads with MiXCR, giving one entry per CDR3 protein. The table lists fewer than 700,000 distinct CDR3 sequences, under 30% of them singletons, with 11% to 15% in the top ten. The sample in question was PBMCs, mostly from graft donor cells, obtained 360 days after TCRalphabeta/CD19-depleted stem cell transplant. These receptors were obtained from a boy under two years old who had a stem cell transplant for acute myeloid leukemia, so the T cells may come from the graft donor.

The chain's CDR3 is CASSQDGGQPQHF. The DNA for the CDR3 is TGTGCCAGCAGCCAAGATGGAGGGCAGCCCCAGCATTTT. The rearrangement joins TRBV4-2 to TRBJ1-5; D remains ambiguous. Trimming shortened V by 0 bases and J by 7 bases, and 7 bases separated the two germline ends. There are 13 residues in the CDR3. Germline CDR1 is LGHNA and CDR2 is YNFKEQ.

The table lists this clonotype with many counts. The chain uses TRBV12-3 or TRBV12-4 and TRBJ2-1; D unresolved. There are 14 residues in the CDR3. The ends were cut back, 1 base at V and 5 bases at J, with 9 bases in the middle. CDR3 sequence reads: CASSLGYENNEQFF. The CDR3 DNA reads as TGTGCCAGCAGTTTAGGGTACGAAAACAATGAGCAGTTCTTC.